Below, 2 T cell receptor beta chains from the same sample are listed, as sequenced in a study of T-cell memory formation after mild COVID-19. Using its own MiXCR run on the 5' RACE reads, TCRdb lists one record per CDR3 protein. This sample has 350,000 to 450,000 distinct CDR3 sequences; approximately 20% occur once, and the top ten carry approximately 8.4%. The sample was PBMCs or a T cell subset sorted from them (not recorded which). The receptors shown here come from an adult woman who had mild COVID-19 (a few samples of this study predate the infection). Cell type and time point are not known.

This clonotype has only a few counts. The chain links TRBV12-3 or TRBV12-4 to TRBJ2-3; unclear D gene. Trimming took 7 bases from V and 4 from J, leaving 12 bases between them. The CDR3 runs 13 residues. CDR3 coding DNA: TGTGCCAGCAATCGTGTGTGGTCAGATACGCAGTATTTT. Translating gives CASNRVWSDTQYF.

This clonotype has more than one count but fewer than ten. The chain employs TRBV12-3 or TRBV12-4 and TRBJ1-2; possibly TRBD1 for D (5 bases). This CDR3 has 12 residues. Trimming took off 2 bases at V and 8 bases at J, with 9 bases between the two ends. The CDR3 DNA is TGTGCCAGCAGTTTAAGGAGGGGAGGCTACACCTTC. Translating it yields CASSLRRGGYTF.